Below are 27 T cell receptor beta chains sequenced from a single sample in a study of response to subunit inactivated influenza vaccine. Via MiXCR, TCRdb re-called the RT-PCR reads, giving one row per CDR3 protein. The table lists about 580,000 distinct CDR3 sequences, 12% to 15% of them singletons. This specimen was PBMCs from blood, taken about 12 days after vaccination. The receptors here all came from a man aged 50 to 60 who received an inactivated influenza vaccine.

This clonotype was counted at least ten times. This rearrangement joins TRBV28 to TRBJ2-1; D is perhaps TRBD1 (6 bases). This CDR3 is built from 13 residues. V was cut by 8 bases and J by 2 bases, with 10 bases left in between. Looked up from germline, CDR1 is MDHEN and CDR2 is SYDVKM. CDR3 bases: TGTGCCAGCGGACAGATACCCTACAATGAGCAGTTCTTC. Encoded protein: CASGQIPYNEQFF.

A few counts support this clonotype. The CDR3 sequence is CSAKVSGPGELFF. The CDR3 DNA is TGCAGTGCTAAAGTCTCAGGTCCCGGGGAGCTGTTTTTT. The V gene is TRBV20-1, the J gene TRBJ2-2; D is ambiguous. Trimming shortened V by 4 bases and J by 6 bases, and 12 bases separated the two germline ends. Per germline, CDR1 DFQATT and CDR2 SNEGSKA (reference sequence). The CDR3 loop spans 13 amino acids.

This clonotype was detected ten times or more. CDR3 DNA: TGCGCCAGCAGCTTGGGAAGCGGGTCTAACCAAGAGACCCAGTACTTC. Encoded protein: CASSLGSGSNQETQYF. This rearrangement joins TRBV5-1 to TRBJ2-5, with TRBD2 as a possible D gene (6 bases). V was shortened by 0 bases and J by 0 bases, with 12 bases between the two germline ends. The CDR3 consists of 16 residues. Germline CDR1 SGHRS, CDR2 YFSETQ.

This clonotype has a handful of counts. The CDR3 is CASPPDRSDYNEQFF. In DNA form, the CDR3 reads TGCGCCAGCCCCCCCGACAGGAGCGATTACAATGAGCAGTTCTTC. This chain connects TRBV10-1 to TRBJ2-1; possibly TRBD1 for D (6 bases). The CDR3 spans 15 residues. V lost 8 bases, J lost 4 bases, and 18 bases lay in between. Germline V lookup: CDR1 WNHNN, CDR2 SYGVQD (reference sequence).

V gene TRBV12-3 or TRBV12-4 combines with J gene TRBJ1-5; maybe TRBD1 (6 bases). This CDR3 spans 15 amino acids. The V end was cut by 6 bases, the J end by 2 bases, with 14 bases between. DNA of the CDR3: TGTGCCAGCAGGGCCGGGGGGGCTGGCAATCAGCCCCAGCATTTT. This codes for CASRAGGAGNQPQHF.

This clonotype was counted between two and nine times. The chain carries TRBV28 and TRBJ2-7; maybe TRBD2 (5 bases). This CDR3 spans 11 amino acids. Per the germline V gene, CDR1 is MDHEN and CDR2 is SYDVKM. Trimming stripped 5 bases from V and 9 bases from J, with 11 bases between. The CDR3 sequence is CASSIRERQYF. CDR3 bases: TGTGCCAGCAGTATCCGGGAAAGGCAGTACTTC.

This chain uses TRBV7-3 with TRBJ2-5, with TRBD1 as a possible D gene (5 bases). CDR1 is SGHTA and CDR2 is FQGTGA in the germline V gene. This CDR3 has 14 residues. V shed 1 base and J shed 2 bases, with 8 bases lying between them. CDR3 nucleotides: TGTGCCAGCAGCTTAAATGGGGCGCAAGAGACCCAGTACTTC. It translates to CASSLNGAQETQYF.

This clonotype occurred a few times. The CDR3 DNA reads TGCAGCGTTGACCGGGACACGGGGGGCATTCAGTACTTC. It encodes CSVDRDTGGIQYF. V gene TRBV29-1 combines with J gene TRBJ2-4, with a possible D match to TRBD2 (7 bases). CDR3 length: 13 residues. Germline V lookup: CDR1 SQVTM, CDR2 ANQGSEA. V gave up 3 bases and J gave up 9 bases, with 15 bases separating them. Drawing the rest from reference TRBV29-1 and TRBJ2-4, the complete variable domain is SAVISQKPSRDICQRGTSLTIQCQVDSQVTMMFWYRQQPGQSLTLIATANQGSEATYESGFVIDKFPISRPNLTFSTLTVSNMSPEDSSIYLCSVDRDTGGIQYFGAGTRLSVL.

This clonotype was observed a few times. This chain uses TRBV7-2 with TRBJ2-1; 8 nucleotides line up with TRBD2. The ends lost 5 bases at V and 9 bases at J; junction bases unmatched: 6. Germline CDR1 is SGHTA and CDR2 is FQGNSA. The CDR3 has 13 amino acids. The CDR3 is CASSPGTRGEQFF. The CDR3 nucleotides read TGTGCCAGCAGCCCCGGGACTAGGGGTGAGCAGTTCTTC.

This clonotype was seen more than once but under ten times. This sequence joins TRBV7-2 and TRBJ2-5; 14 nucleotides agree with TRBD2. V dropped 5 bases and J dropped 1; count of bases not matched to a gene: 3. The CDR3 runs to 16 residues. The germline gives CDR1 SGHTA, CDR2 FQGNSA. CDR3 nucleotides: TGTGCCAGCAGCGTTGGACTAGCGGGGGGCCAAGAGACCCAGTACTTC. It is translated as CASSVGLAGGQETQYF.

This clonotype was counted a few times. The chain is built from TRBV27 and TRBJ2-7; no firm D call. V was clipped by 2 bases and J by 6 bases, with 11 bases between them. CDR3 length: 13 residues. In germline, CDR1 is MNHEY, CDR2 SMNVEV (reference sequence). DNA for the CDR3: TGTGCCAGCAGTTTAACCCCATTACGCGAGCAGTACTTC. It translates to CASSLTPLREQYF.

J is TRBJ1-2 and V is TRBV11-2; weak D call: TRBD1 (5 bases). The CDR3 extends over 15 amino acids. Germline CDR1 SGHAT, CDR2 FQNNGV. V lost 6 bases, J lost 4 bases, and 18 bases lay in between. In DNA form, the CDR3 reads TGTGCCAGCAGACCGGGGGGACGGAACCTCTATGGCTACACCTTC. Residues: CASRPGGRNLYGYTF.

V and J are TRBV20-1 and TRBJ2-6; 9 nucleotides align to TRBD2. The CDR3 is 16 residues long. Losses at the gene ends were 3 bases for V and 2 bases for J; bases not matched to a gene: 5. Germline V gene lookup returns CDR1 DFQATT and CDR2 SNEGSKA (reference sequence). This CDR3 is CSARASGTTGANVLTF. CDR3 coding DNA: TGCAGTGCTAGGGCTAGCGGGACTACTGGGGCCAACGTCCTGACTTTC.

The CDR3 sequence: CASRRTSGRAAYEQYF. In nucleotides, the CDR3 is TGTGCCAGCAGGCGGACTAGCGGGAGGGCCGCCTACGAGCAGTACTTC. V is TRBV7-2 and J is TRBJ2-7, with 15 bases identical to TRBD2. The CDR3 is made up of 16 amino acids. The V segment lost 6 bases and the J segment 2 bases; nucleotides outside the gene matches: 5. Germline V CDR1 and CDR2: SGHTA, FQGNSA.

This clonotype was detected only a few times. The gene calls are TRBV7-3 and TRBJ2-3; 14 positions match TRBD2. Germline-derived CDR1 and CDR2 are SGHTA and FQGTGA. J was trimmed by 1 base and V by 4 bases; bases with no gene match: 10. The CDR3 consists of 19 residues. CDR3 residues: CASSSSGTSGRWGTDTQYF. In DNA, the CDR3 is TGTGCCAGCAGCTCTTCCGGGACTAGCGGGAGATGGGGCACAGATACGCAGTATTTT.

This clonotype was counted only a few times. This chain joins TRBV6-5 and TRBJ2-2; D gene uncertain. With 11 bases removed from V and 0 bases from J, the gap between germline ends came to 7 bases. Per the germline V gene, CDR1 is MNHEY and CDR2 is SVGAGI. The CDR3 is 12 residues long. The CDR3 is CAVSSNTGELFF. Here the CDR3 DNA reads TGTGCCGTGAGTTCGAACACCGGGGAGCTGTTTTTT.

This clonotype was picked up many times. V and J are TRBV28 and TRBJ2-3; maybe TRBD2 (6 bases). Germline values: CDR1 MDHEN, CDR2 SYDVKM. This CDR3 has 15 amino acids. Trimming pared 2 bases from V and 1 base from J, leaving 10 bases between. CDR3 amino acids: CASSLAPSGTDTQYF. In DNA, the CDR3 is TGTGCCAGCAGTTTAGCTCCTAGCGGCACAGATACGCAGTATTTT.

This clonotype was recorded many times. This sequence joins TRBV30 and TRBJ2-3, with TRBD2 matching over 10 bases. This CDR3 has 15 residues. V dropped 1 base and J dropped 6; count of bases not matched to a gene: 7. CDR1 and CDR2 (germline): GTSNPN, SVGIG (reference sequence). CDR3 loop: CAWSGPSGGWDTQYF. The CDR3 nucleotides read TGTGCCTGGAGTGGCCCTAGCGGGGGTTGGGATACGCAGTATTTT.

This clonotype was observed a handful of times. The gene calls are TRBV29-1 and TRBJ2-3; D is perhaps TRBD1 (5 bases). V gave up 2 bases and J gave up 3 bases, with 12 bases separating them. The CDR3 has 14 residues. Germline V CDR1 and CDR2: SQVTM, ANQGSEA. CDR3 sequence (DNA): TGCAGCGTTGAACAGGGTGCGGTAACAGATACGCAGTATTTT. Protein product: CSVEQGAVTDTQYF.

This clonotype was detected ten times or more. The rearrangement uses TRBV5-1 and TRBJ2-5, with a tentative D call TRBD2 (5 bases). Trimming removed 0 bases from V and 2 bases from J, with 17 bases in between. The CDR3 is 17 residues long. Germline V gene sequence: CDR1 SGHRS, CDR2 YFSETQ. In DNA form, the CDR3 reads TGCGCCAGCAGCTTGGAATCTAGCATCCCCAGACAAGAGACCCAGTACTTC. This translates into CASSLESSIPRQETQYF. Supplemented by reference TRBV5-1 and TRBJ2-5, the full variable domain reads KAGVTQTPRYLIKTRGQQVTLSCSPISGHRSVSWYQQTPGQGLQFLFEYFSETQRNKGNFPGRFSGRQFSNSRSEMNVSTLELGDSALYLCASSLESSIPRQETQYFGPGTRLLVL.

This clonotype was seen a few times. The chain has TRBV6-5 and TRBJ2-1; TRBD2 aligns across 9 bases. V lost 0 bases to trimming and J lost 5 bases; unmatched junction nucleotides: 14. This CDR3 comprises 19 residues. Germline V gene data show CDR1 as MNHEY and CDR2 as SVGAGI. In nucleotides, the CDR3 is TGTGCCAGCAGTTACTCGATGCCCTTTAGCGGGAGAAGGAACAATGAGCAGTTCTTC. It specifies CASSYSMPFSGRRNNEQFF.

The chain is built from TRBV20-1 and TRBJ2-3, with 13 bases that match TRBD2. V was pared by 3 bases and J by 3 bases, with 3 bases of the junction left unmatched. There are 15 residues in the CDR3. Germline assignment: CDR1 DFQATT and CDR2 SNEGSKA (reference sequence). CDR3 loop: CSASRGLAGTDTQYF. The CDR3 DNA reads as TGCAGTGCTAGCAGGGGACTAGCGGGGACAGATACGCAGTATTTT.

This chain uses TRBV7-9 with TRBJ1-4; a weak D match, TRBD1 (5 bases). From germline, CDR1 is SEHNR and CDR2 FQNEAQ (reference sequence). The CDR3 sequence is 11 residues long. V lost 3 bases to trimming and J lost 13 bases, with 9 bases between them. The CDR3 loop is CASSLGGRLFF. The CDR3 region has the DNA TGTGCCAGCAGCTTGGGGGGGAGACTGTTTTTT.

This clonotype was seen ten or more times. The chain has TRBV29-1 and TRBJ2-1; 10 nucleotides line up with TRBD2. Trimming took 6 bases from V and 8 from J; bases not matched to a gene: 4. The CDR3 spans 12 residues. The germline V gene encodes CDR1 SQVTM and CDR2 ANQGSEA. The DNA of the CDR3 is TGCAGCGTATCGACTAGCGGGCATGAGCAGTTCTTC. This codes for CSVSTSGHEQFF.

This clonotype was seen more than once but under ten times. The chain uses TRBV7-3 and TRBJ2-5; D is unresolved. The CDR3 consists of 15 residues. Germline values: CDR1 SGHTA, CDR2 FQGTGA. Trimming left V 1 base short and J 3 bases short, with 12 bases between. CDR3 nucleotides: TGTGCCAGCAGCTTAAGCACCCGGAACAAAGAGACCCAGTACTTC. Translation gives CASSLSTRNKETQYF. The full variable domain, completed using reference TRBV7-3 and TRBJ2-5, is GAGVSQTPSNKVTEKGKYVELRCDPISGHTALYWYRQSLGQGPEFLIYFQGTGAADDSGLPNDRFFAVRPEGSVSTLKIQRTERGDSAVYLCASSLSTRNKETQYFGPGTRLLVL.

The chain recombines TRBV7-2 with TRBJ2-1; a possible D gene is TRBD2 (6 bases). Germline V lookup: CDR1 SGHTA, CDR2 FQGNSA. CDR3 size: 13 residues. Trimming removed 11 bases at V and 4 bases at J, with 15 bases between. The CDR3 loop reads CAELVGGYNEQFF. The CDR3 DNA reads TGTGCCGAGCTCGTGGGGGGATACAATGAGCAGTTCTTC.

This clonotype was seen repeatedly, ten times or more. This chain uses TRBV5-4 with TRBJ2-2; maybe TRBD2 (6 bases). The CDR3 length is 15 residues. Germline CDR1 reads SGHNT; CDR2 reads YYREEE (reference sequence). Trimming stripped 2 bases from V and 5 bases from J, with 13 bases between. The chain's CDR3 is CASSFGGRRTGELFF. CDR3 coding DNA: TGTGCCAGCAGCTTTGGAGGGAGGCGTACCGGGGAGCTGTTTTTT.